A selection of T cell receptor beta chains follows, all from one sample in a study of T cell responses to AZD1222 COVID-19 vaccine. Some clones are missing from TCRdb's copy, which holds only in-frame ones; the method was immunoSEQ multiplex PCR. The sample lists 150,000 or so clones, 92% occurring once. This material consisted of peripheral blood, taken on day 0 of AZD1222 vaccination. The origin of the receptors is an adult in good health. CDR3s include the opening cysteine and the closing phenylalanine or tryptophan. Each record gives: V gene, J gene, CDR3 protein.

TRBV12-3/TRBV12-4	TRBJ2-5	CASSFRGETQYF
TRBV29-1	TRBJ2-7	CSVRSGNHEQYF
TRBV2	TRBJ2-7	CASSPTRGSYEQYF
TRBV14	TRBJ2-7	CASSLWAGTAYYEQYF
TRBV7-2	TRBJ1-1	CASSRDRGGPEAFF
TRBV6-2/TRBV6-3	TRBJ1-1	CASSPGTPLTKAFF
TRBV5-4	TRBJ1-1	CASSPGPWGRVTEAFF
TRBV10-3	TRBJ2-1	CAISEIGTSGRNEQFF
TRBV19	TRBJ1-6	CASSIRPGVGSPLHF
TRBV10-1	TRBJ2-7	CASSVGRAFREQYF
TRBV27	TRBJ1-5	CASSLSNQPQHF
TRBV7-2	TRBJ2-2	CASSFSLAGVHTGELFF
TRBV9	TRBJ1-3	CASKEGDRDTGNTIYF
TRBV7-2	TRBJ2-5	CASSLVERSGPAETQYF
TRBV19	TRBJ1-5	CASSIDRTRGNQPQHF
TRBV14	TRBJ2-7	CASSQDPRGEQYF
TRBV30	TRBJ1-1	CAWSVFAGNTEAFF
TRBV27	TRBJ2-1	CASSRGTSGIDEQFF
TRBV3-1/TRBV3-2	TRBJ1-4	CASSLRQTNEKLFF
TRBV7-9	TRBJ2-1	CASSPGPYNEQFF
TRBV27	TRBJ1-6	CASSDRASPLHF
TRBV7-3	TRBJ2-1	CASSSTLGTEHNEQFF
TRBV27	TRBJ2-7	CASSLSPAGNYEQYF
TRBV19	TRBJ1-5	CASSMVSGGIRNQPQHF
TRBV18	TRBJ2-3	CASSPRTDGTQYF
TRBV19	TRBJ1-5	CASSPSPGGDGNQPQHF
TRBV5-1	TRBJ1-1	CASRQWTGENTEAFF
TRBV28	TRBJ2-3	CASSLRASGWRGTDTQYF